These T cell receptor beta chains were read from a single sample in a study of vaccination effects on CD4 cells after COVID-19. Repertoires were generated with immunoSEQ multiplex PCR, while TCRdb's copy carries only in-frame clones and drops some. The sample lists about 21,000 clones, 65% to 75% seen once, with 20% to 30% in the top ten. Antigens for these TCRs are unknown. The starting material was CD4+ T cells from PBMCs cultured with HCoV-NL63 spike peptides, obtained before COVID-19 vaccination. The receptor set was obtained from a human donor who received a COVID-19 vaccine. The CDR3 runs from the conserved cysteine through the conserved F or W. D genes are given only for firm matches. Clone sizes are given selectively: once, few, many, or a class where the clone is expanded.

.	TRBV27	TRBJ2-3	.	CASIRDIFSDTQYF	TGTGCCAGCATCCGGGACATATTCTCAGATACGCAGTATTTT
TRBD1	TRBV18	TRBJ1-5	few	CASSTDRSAPQHF	TGTGCCAGCTCAACGGACAGGTCGGCTCCCCAGCATTTT
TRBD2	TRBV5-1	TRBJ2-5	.	CASSLETSGGGETQYF	TGCGCCAGCAGCTTGGAGACTAGCGGGGGGGGAGAGACCCAGTACTTC
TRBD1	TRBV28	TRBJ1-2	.	CASSFRQGATYTF	TGTGCCAGCAGTTTCAGGCAGGGGGCAACCTACACCTTC
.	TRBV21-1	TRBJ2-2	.	CASTTGTSDHSNTGELFF	TGTGCCAGCACCACCGGGACTAGCGACCACTCGAACACCGGGGAGCTGTTTTTT
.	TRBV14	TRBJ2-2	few	CASSTQTTGNTGELFF	TGTGCCAGCAGCACCCAAACGACAGGGAACACCGGGGAGCTGTTTTTT
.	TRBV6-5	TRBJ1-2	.	CASSYQDQGNYGYTF	TGTGCCAGCAGTTACCAAGATCAGGGGAACTATGGCTACACCTTC
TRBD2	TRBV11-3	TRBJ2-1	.	CASSHQLLAGGPPYNEQFF	TGTGCCAGCAGCCATCAATTACTAGCGGGAGGGCCCCCCTACAATGAGCAGTTCTTC
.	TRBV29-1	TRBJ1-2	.	CSVTGTGHYGYTF	TGCAGCGTCACCGGGACGGGTCACTATGGCTACACCTTC
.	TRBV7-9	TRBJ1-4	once	CASSLGVTTNEKLFF	TGTGCCAGCAGCTTGGGGGTCACAACTAATGAAAAACTGTTTTTT
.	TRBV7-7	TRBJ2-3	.	CASSLYRADTQYF	TGTGCTAGCAGCTTGTACAGGGCAGATACGCAGTATTTT
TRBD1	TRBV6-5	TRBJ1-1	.	CATFPLWTGGTEAFF	TGTGCCACATTTCCTTTGTGGACAGGGGGCACTGAAGCTTTCTTT
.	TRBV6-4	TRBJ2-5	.	CASSAGQGSMETQYF	TGTGCCAGCAGTGCCGGCCAAGGGTCCATGGAGACCCAGTACTTC
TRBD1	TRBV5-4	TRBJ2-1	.	CASSYLADRGGNEQFF	TGTGCCAGCAGCTACCTAGCGGACAGGGGAGGGAATGAGCAGTTCTTC
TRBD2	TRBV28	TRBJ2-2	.	CASQRDLTGELFF	TGTGCCAGCCAGCGGGACCTAACCGGGGAGCTGTTTTTT
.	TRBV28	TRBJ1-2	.	CASSLLHSGYTF	TGTGCCAGCAGCCTGCTCCACTCGGGCTACACCTTC
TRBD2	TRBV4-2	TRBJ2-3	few	CASSQDPPSGGSTDTQYF	TGTGCCAGCAGCCAAGATCCCCCTAGCGGGGGCAGCACAGATACGCAGTATTTT
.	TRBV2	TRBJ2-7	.	CASSGYLGANVFGEQYF	TGTGCCAGCAGTGGTTATCTCGGGGCTAACGTTTTCGGCGAGCAGTACTTC
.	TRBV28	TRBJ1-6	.	CASSPPTAYNSPLHF	TGTGCCAGCAGCCCCCCGACAGCCTATAATTCACCCCTCCACTTT
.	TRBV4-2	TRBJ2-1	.	CASSQDRSTQFF	TGTGCCAGCAGCCAAGATCGGTCTACGCAGTTCTTC
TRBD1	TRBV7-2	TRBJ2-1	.	CASSLFRTGEKVFYNEQFF	TGTGCCAGCAGCTTGTTTAGGACAGGGGAAAAGGTTTTTTACAATGAGCAGTTCTTC
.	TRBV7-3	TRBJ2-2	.	CASSGDTGELFF	TGTGCCAGCAGCGGGGACACCGGGGAGCTGTTTTTT
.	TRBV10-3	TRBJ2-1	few	CAISDAGDNEQFF	TGTGCCATCAGTGACGCAGGGGACAATGAGCAGTTCTTC
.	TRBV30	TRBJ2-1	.	CAWSPKGGLQFF	TGTGCCTGGAGCCCAAAGGGGGGACTACAGTTCTTC
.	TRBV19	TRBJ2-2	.	CASSIGIFPNTGELFF	TGTGCCAGTAGTATCGGAATTTTTCCAAACACCGGGGAGCTGTTTTTT
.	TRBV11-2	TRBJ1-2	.	CASSPGRLLDYGYTF	TGTGCCAGCAGCCCTGGGCGGCTGCTTGACTATGGCTACACCTTC